The 30 T cell receptor beta chains below were found in one sample sequenced in a study of Tregs in tolerant kidney transplant recipients. The data were produced by immunoSEQ multiplex PCR, yet TCRdb's version contains in-frame clones alone and is incomplete. The specimen's table records tens of thousands of clones. Recipients received nonmyeloablative bone marrow transplants from related graft donors, with transient mixed chimerism. This specimen consisted of CD4+ T cells from blood (PBMCs), obtained 24 months after the transplant. Receptors originate from a human patient who received a combined kidney and bone marrow transplant. Some T cells may be transferred from the graft donor.

Of note for this clone: The read ends 3 residues before the CDR3 terminus; that terminus is restored from the germline J gene. This chain joins TRBV4-1 and TRBJ1-4, with D unresolved. The V end was cut by 0 bases, the J end by 8 bases, with 16 bases between. The CDR3 has 16 amino acids. From germline, CDR1 is MGHRA and CDR2 YSYEKL. The CDR3 DNA, read in part, is TGCGCCAGCAGCCAAGAAGGTGTAATGTCTCTCGAAAAA. This gives the protein CASSQEGVMSLEK. The whole CDR3 protein is CASSQEGVMSLEKLFF.

Remarks on this clone: The read falls 3 residues short of the CDR3 end, and the missing part is taken from the germline J gene. V usage is TRBV5-1 and J usage is TRBJ1-4, with D possibly matching TRBD1 (5 bases). The CDR3 covers 14 residues. The V end was cut by 4 bases, the J end by 7 bases, with 14 bases between. Germline V gene lookup returns CDR1 SGHRS and CDR2 YFSETQ. CDR3 protein: CASSPGGRSEKLFF. Incomplete CDR3 DNA: TGCGCCAGCAGCCCGGGGGGGAGGAGTGAAAAA. The variable domain in full, with the rest retrieved from reference TRBV5-1 and TRBJ1-4, is KAGVTQTPRYLIKTRGQQVTLSCSPISGHRSVSWYQQTPGQGLQFLFEYFSETQRNKGNFPGRFSGRQFSNSRSEMNVSTLELGDSALYLCASSPGGRSEKLFFGSGTQLSVL.

About this clone itself: The read comes to an end 3 residues before the CDR3 does, leaving the germline J gene to fill in the end. This chain connects TRBV4-1 to TRBJ1-1; weak D call: TRBD1 (5 bases). V gave up 0 bases and J gave up 0 bases, with 17 bases separating them. CDR1 and CDR2 from the germline V gene are MGHRA and YSYEKL. The CDR3 loop spans 18 amino acids. CDR3: CASSQDRGVLAVNTEAFF. The CDR3 DNA, read in part, is TGCGCCAGCAGCCAAGATCGGGGGGTGTTGGCGGTGAACACTGAA.

Remarks on this clone: The CDR3 end lies 3 residues beyond the end of the read and is filled in from the germline J gene. The J gene is TRBJ2-3, the V gene TRBV12-3 or TRBV12-4, with D unclear. The V and J ends lost 8 bases and 8 bases respectively, with 20 bases between them. The CDR3 length is 14 residues. CDR3 DNA, as far as it was read: TGTGCCAGCCGCCGCAACGGAGACATCCCTACG. This encodes CASRRNGDIPT. The whole CDR3 protein is CASRRNGDIPTQYF.

Regarding this clone: The read comes to an end 3 residues before the CDR3 does, leaving the germline J gene to fill in the end. The genes are TRBV19 and TRBJ2-5, with a tentative D call TRBD2 (5 bases). Trimming took off 3 bases at V and 5 bases at J, with 16 bases between the two ends. The CDR3 has 15 amino acids. CDR1 LNHDA and CDR2 SQIVND come from the germline V gene (reference sequence). CDR3 DNA (partial): TGTGCCAGTAGTATCCTTCGAGCAGGCGGGGAGACC. This sequence encodes CASSILRAGGET. From start to end, the CDR3 is CASSILRAGGETQYF.

With respect to this clone: The CDR3 is cut off 3 residues early in the read; its end comes from the germline J gene. The rearrangement uses TRBV5-6 and TRBJ2-4; D remains unclear. Trimming removed 0 bases from V and 0 bases from J, with 7 bases in between. The germline gives CDR1 SGHDT, CDR2 YYEEEE. The CDR3 totals 15 residues. The part of the CDR3 DNA that was read is TGTGCCAGCAGCTTGGTAGGGCTAGCCAAAAACATT. This codes for CASSLVGLAKNI. The full CDR3 reads CASSLVGLAKNIQYF.

Note on this clone: The CDR3 is cut off 3 residues early in the read; its end comes from the germline J gene. The chain joins TRBV6-2 or TRBV6-3 to TRBJ2-5; 13 bases are shared with TRBD2. V was clipped by 8 bases and J by 4 bases; unmatched bases: 10. Germline CDR1 reads MNHEY; CDR2 reads SVGEGT. The CDR3 is 16 residues long. The CDR3 loop reads CASRLAGGGLRETQYF. CDR3 bases read: TGTGCCAGCCGACTAGCGGGAGGTGGGTTAAGAGAGACC.

Regarding this clone: The observed sequence ends 3 residues before the CDR3 terminus, with the missing tail filled in from the germline J gene. This chain connects TRBV7-9 to TRBJ1-4; maybe TRBD1 (6 bases). V lost 5 bases, J lost 0 bases, and 10 bases lay in between. The CDR3 contains 15 residues. Germline V lookup: CDR1 SEHNR, CDR2 FQNEAQ (reference sequence). CDR3 protein: CASSKQGSTNEKLFF. The DNA read from the CDR3 is TGTGCCAGCAGCAAACAGGGATCAACTAATGAAAAA.

As regards this clone: Sequencing ends 3 residues short of the CDR3 end; the germline J gene provides the rest. The chain uses TRBV2 and TRBJ1-4; D possibly corresponds to TRBD1 (5 bases). The ends were cut back, 4 bases at V and 9 bases at J, with 18 bases in the middle. In germline, CDR1 is SNHLY, CDR2 FYNNEI. The CDR3 has 15 amino acids. CDR3 DNA (partial): TGTGCCAGCAGTGCCTCCGGGACTGTCATGAAAAAA. It yields the protein CASSASGTVMKK. The entire CDR3 reads CASSASGTVMKKLFF. Filled out from reference TRBV2 and TRBJ1-4, the complete variable domain reads EPEVTQTPSHQVTQMGQEVILRCVPISNHLYFYWYRQILGQKVEFLVSFYNNEISEKSEIFDDQFSVERPDGSNFTLKIRSTKLEDSAMYFCASSASGTVMKKLFFGSGTQLSVL.

About this clone: Read sequence stops 3 residues before the CDR3 end, and the germline J gene provides the missing end. The chain carries TRBV2 and TRBJ2-7; TRBD2 matches at 10 bases. Germline V lookup: CDR1 SNHLY, CDR2 FYNNEI. V was clipped by 6 bases and J by 2 bases; unmatched bases: 7. This CDR3 has 15 amino acids. The CDR3 region is CASSGASGRAYEQYF. Partial CDR3 DNA: TGTGCCAGCAGCGGGGCGAGCGGGAGGGCCTACGAG.

On this clone: With the read ending 3 residues before the CDR3 end, the germline J gene is used to fill in that end. The chain couples TRBV7-2 to TRBJ1-5; 7 bases are shared with TRBD1. CDR1 SGHTA and CDR2 FQGNSA come from the germline V gene. The CDR3 covers 15 residues. The J segment lost 2 bases and the V segment lost 1 base, leaving 2 bases of the junction unmatched. Incomplete CDR3 DNA: TGTGCCAGCAGCTTAGGAGGGGGCGGCAATCAGCCC. As protein: CASSLGGGGNQP. The whole CDR3 region reads CASSLGGGGNQPQHF.

CDR3 bases read: TGCAGTGCCCGACTAGGGTTGACCCTGTACAATGAG. As protein: CSARLGLTLYNE. From start to end, the CDR3 is CSARLGLTLYNEQFF. The chain has TRBV20-1 and TRBJ2-1; the D gene is possibly TRBD2 (6 bases). The read terminates 3 residues before the CDR3 end, so the remaining end is supplied by the germline J gene. Germline CDR1 is DFQATT and CDR2 is SNEGSKA (reference sequence). The V and J ends lost 6 bases and 4 bases respectively, with 19 bases between them. The CDR3 extends over 15 amino acids.

To note about this clone: The read ends 3 residues before the CDR3 terminus; that terminus is restored from the germline J gene. This chain links TRBV5-1 with TRBJ2-3; 8 nucleotides line up with TRBD2. V lost 0 bases, J lost 3 bases, and 6 bases stayed unmatched. CDR1 and CDR2 from the germline V gene are SGHRS and YFSETQ. The CDR3 runs 16 residues. CDR3 region: CASSLGERERTDTQYF. The part of the CDR3 DNA that was read is TGCGCCAGCAGCTTGGGGGAGCGGGAGAGGACAGATACG.

Points on this clone: The read ends 3 residues before the CDR3 terminus; that terminus is restored from the germline J gene. This chain uses TRBV7-3 with TRBJ2-5, with a weak D call TRBD1 (6 bases). CDR1 SGHTA and CDR2 FQGTGA come from the germline V gene. This CDR3 has 12 residues. V was clipped by 5 bases and J by 4 bases, with 8 bases between them. The CDR3 bases that were read are TGTGCCAGCAGCCCGGACAGAGAGACC. This translates into CASSPDRET. The entire CDR3 protein is CASSPDRETQYF.

Remarks on this clone: The CDR3 end lies 3 residues beyond the end of the read and is filled in from the germline J gene. The rearrangement uses TRBV20-1 and TRBJ2-7, with 8 bases fitting TRBD2. The CDR3 consists of 13 residues. Per germline, CDR1 DFQATT and CDR2 SNEGSKA (reference sequence). V was clipped by 1 base and J by 6 bases; unmatched bases: 5. The sequenced CDR3 bases are TGCAGTGCTAGAGTGGGACTAGAAAGCGAG. This encodes CSARVGLESE. The whole CDR3 reads CSARVGLESEQYF.

In the case of this clone: The read ends 3 residues shy of where the CDR3 ends; the end is completed using the germline J gene. The chain is built from TRBV20-1 and TRBJ1-3; possibly TRBD1 for D (5 bases). CDR3 length: 13 residues. Looked up from germline, CDR1 is DFQATT and CDR2 is SNEGSKA (reference sequence). The chain's CDR3 is CSAREPAGPFIYF. CDR3 DNA, as far as it was read: TGCAGTGCTAGAGAACCGGCGGGGCCCTTC.

In the case of this clone: Read coverage stops 3 residues before the CDR3 terminus; the germline J gene supplies the remainder. This chain links TRBV7-9 with TRBJ2-1, with a tentative D call TRBD1 (6 bases). The CDR3 has 12 residues. CDR1 is SEHNR, CDR2 FQNEAQ, per germline (reference sequence). Trimming removed 8 bases at V and 5 bases at J, with 10 bases between. The sequenced CDR3 bases are TGTGCCAGCGACAGGAGAAACAATGAG. This gives the protein CASDRRNNE. The entire CDR3 protein is CASDRRNNEQFF.

On this clone itself: From the germline J gene comes the end of the CDR3, since the read stops 3 residues before it. The rearrangement uses TRBV5-1 and TRBJ2-1, with TRBD2 matching over 8 bases. Trimming at V came to 1 base and at J to 6 bases, leaving 6 bases not matched to a gene. This CDR3 has 15 residues. Germline CDR1 is SGHRS and CDR2 is YFSETQ. CDR3 sequence reads: CASSLLAGPFNEQFF. The sequenced CDR3 bases are TGCGCCAGCAGCTTGCTAGCGGGCCCTTTCAATGAG. The complete variable domain, with remaining parts taken from reference TRBV5-1 and TRBJ2-1, reads KAGVTQTPRYLIKTRGQQVTLSCSPISGHRSVSWYQQTPGQGLQFLFEYFSETQRNKGNFPGRFSGRQFSNSRSEMNVSTLELGDSALYLCASSLLAGPFNEQFFGPGTRLTVL.

Worth noting for this clone: The missing CDR3 end, 3 residues past where the read stops, is filled in from the germline J gene. The gene calls are TRBV20-1 and TRBJ2-5; D remains unclear. Germline assignment: CDR1 DFQATT and CDR2 SNEGSKA (reference sequence). This CDR3 spans 16 amino acids. Trimming stripped 1 base from V and 1 base from J, with 16 bases between. Incomplete CDR3 DNA: TGCAGTGCTAGAGGTTACGGGTATGCCACCCAAGAGACC. It specifies CSARGYGYATQET. In full, the CDR3 is CSARGYGYATQETQYF.

Regarding this clone: The CDR3 is cut off 3 residues early in the read; its end comes from the germline J gene. V is TRBV2 and J is TRBJ2-3, with 7 bases identical to TRBD2. CDR1 and CDR2 (germline): SNHLY, FYNNEI. V was clipped by 7 bases and J by 2 bases; unmatched bases: 9. The CDR3 is 15 residues long. The sequenced part of the CDR3 DNA is TGTGCCAGCACTCTAGAAGGACTAGACACAGATACG. Its translation is CASTLEGLDTDT. The whole CDR3 protein reads CASTLEGLDTDTQYF.

As for this clone: From the germline J gene comes the end of the CDR3, since the read stops 3 residues before it. V and J are TRBV20-1 and TRBJ2-7; 10 nucleotides match TRBD2. Germline CDR1 reads DFQATT; CDR2 reads SNEGSKA (reference sequence). V lost 8 bases and J lost 3; bases outside the gene matches: 4. CDR3 length: 12 residues. The CDR3 region is CSFSGRNYEQYF. The CDR3 bases that were read are TGCAGTTTTAGCGGGAGGAACTACGAG.

The CDR3 bases that were read are TGCAGTGCTAGAGGGGTTGGGGCTAGCACAGATACG. This codes for CSARGVGASTDT. The CDR3 in full is CSARGVGASTDTQYF. The chain combines TRBV20-1 with TRBJ2-3; D possibly corresponds to TRBD1 (5 bases). The read stops 3 residues short of the end of the CDR3; the missing end is completed from the germline J gene. V was pared by 1 base and J by 0 bases, with 11 bases between. The germline gives CDR1 DFQATT, CDR2 SNEGSKA (reference sequence). This CDR3 region has 15 residues.

For this clone: Read data end 3 residues before the CDR3 end; the end is taken from the germline J gene. The chain couples TRBV7-9 to TRBJ2-2; 8 bases line up with TRBD2. This CDR3 has 15 residues. V shed 4 bases and J 0 bases; nucleotides not matched to a gene: 1. The germline gives CDR1 SEHNR, CDR2 FQNEAQ (reference sequence). CDR3 in amino acids: CASSSGLANTGELFF. The CDR3 bases that were read are TGTGCCAGCAGCTCGGGACTAGCGAACACCGGGGAG.

As regards this clone: The CDR3 extends 3 residues past the end of the read, so its final part is completed from the germline J gene. V gene TRBV19 combines with J gene TRBJ2-3; D possibly corresponds to TRBD2 (5 bases). V lost 7 bases, J lost 2 bases, and 10 bases lay in between. Germline loops: CDR1 LNHDA, CDR2 SQIVND (reference sequence). The length of the CDR3 is 13 residues. The CDR3 DNA, read in part, is TGTGCCAGTAACTACGGGGACACAGATACG. Protein sequence: CASNYGDTDT. From start to end, the CDR3 is CASNYGDTDTQYF. Full variable domain (outside the CDR3, taken from reference TRBV19 and TRBJ2-3): DGGITQSPKYLFRKEGQNVTLSCEQNLNHDAMYWYRQDPGQGLRLIYYSQIVNDFQKGDIAEGYSVSREKKESFPLTVTSAQKNPTAFYLCASNYGDTDTQYFGPGTRLTVL.

Concerning this clone itself: The CDR3 is cut off 3 residues early in the read; its end comes from the germline J gene. The genes are TRBV7-9 and TRBJ1-1, with TRBD1 matching 7 bases. Trimming at V came to 2 bases and at J to 2 bases, leaving 2 bases not matched to a gene. CDR1 and CDR2 (germline): SEHNR, FQNEAQ (reference sequence). The CDR3 totals 14 residues. Incomplete CDR3 DNA: TGTGCCAGCAGCTTAAACAGGGGAAACACTGAA. This sequence encodes CASSLNRGNTE. The CDR3 reads in full as CASSLNRGNTEAFF.

This CDR3 reads CASFRTGRSYNEQFF. CDR3 DNA, as far as it was read: TGCGCCAGCTTCCGGACAGGAAGGTCCTACAATGAG. The chain has TRBV23-1 and TRBJ2-1, with TRBD1 identical over 7 bases. The DNA ends 3 residues before the CDR3 does, and the rest of the CDR3 is filled in from the germline J gene. TRBV23-1 is identified as an open reading frame with a role that is uncertain. V shed 8 bases, J shed 1 base, and the junction held 8 bases outside the gene matches. The CDR3 covers 15 residues.

Regarding this clone: The DNA ends 3 residues before the CDR3 does, and the rest of the CDR3 is filled in from the germline J gene. This chain links TRBV6-8 with TRBJ2-1, with 12 positions matching TRBD1. V lost 6 bases, J lost 7 bases, and 7 bases stayed unmatched. The germline CDR1 and CDR2 sequences are MNHGY and SAAAGT. This CDR3 comprises 15 residues. Here the CDR3 reads CASRAGTGGRNEQFF. CDR3 DNA, as far as it was read: TGTGCCAGCAGGGCCGGGACAGGGGGCAGGAATGAG.

CDR3 residues: CSPYRPNQPQHF. The sequenced CDR3 bases are TGCAGTCCCTACAGGCCTAACCAGCCC. The chain joins TRBV20-1 to TRBJ1-5; tentative D call: TRBD1 (5 bases). The read gets to within 3 residues of the CDR3 end, and the germline J gene fills in the rest. CDR1 and CDR2 from the germline V gene are DFQATT and SNEGSKA (reference sequence). Trimming pared 8 bases from V and 7 bases from J, leaving 15 bases between. The CDR3 runs to 12 residues.

In the case of this clone: The read halts 3 residues ahead of the CDR3 end, with the missing end drawn from the germline J gene. The chain couples TRBV20-1 to TRBJ2-1, with 9 bases aligning to TRBD2. The germline gives CDR1 DFQATT, CDR2 SNEGSKA (reference sequence). This CDR3 is built from 20 residues. Trimming at V came to 4 bases and at J to 1 base, leaving 20 bases not matched to a gene. CDR3 DNA (partial): TGCAGTGCTAAAAGCGGGACGGGACTAGCAAAACAGAAGTCCTACAATGAG. Translating it yields CSAKSGTGLAKQKSYNE. The entire CDR3 is CSAKSGTGLAKQKSYNEQFF.

Of note for this clone: The read falls 3 residues short of the CDR3 end, and the missing part is taken from the germline J gene. The chain couples TRBV7-2 to TRBJ2-4, with TRBD1 as a possible D gene (6 bases). V lost 5 bases and J 5 bases, leaving 13 bases between the germline ends. Germline values: CDR1 SGHTA, CDR2 FQGNSA. The CDR3 runs to 14 residues. CDR3 DNA (partial): TGTGCCAGCAGCCTTGCTCAGGGGCAAAACATT. Protein sequence: CASSLAQGQNI. Given in full, the CDR3 is CASSLAQGQNIQYF. The full variable domain, its missing parts supplied by reference TRBV7-2 and TRBJ2-4, is GAGVSQSPSNKVTEKGKDVELRCDPISGHTALYWYRQSLGQGLEFLIYFQGNSAPDKSGLPSDRFSAERTGGSVSTLTIQRTQQEDSAVYLCASSLAQGQNIQYFGAGTRLSVL.